This passage covers 21 T cell receptor beta chains from one sample sequenced in a study of blood T cell repertoires in COVID-19. The assay was immunoSEQ multiplex PCR, and TCRdb's table has in-frame clones only and misses some. The data show more than 200,000 clones, 80% to 90% seen once. Sequenced sample: peripheral blood. The receptors derive from a middle-aged man with active or convalescent COVID-19.

This chain connects TRBV19 to TRBJ2-3, with TRBD1 identical over 7 bases. V was clipped by 4 bases and J by 2 bases; unmatched bases: 6. Germline CDR1 and CDR2: LNHDA and SQIVND (reference sequence). The CDR3 consists of 15 residues. The CDR3 DNA is TGTGCCAGTAGTACTCGACAGGGAGTCACAGATACGCAGTATTTT. It specifies CASSTRQGVTDTQYF.

The V and J genes are TRBV6-5 and TRBJ1-5, with D tentatively TRBD1 (5 bases). This CDR3 comprises 14 residues. V dropped 5 bases and J dropped 8 bases, with 16 bases sitting between them. Germline CDR1 reads MNHEY; CDR2 reads SVGAGI. The CDR3, as DNA: TGTGCCAGCAGTACTGACAGCCTACTGGAGCCCCAGCATTTT. This encodes CASSTDSLLEPQHF.

The chain employs TRBV27 and TRBJ2-2, with D possibly matching TRBD1 (5 bases). V was trimmed by 5 bases and J by 2 bases, leaving 6 bases between them. This CDR3 has 13 residues. CDR1 and CDR2 (germline): MNHEY, SMNVEV (reference sequence). The CDR3 reads CASSRGNTGELFF. CDR3 sequence (DNA): TGTGCCAGCAGTAGGGGTAACACCGGGGAGCTGTTTTTT.

The chain recombines TRBV7-9 with TRBJ2-3; 9 bases map to TRBD2. Germline V gene lookup returns CDR1 SEHNR and CDR2 FQNEAQ (reference sequence). V was pared by 5 bases and J by 3 bases, with 6 bases of the junction left unmatched. CDR3 length equals 15 residues. CDR3 region: CASSPLAGGTDTQYF. The CDR3 DNA is TGTGCCAGCAGCCCCCTCGCGGGGGGGACAGATACGCAGTATTTT.

The V call is TRBV24-1, the J call TRBJ2-2; 12 bases fit TRBD2. The CDR3 is made up of 17 amino acids. V was clipped by 3 bases and J by 5 bases; unmatched bases: 6. Germline values: CDR1 KGHDR, CDR2 SFDVKD. The chain's CDR3 is CATSDPGLAGSTGELFF. DNA for the CDR3: TGTGCCACCAGTGATCCTGGACTAGCGGGGTCGACCGGGGAGCTGTTTTTT.

The chain is built from TRBV11-3 and TRBJ2-5; 8 nucleotides agree with TRBD2. Germline CDR1 is SGHNT and CDR2 is YENEEA. Losses at the gene ends were 7 bases for V and 3 bases for J; bases not matched to a gene: 1. The CDR3 is made up of 12 amino acids. The CDR3 is CASTAGEETQYF. CDR3 nucleotide sequence: TGTGCCAGCACAGCGGGGGAAGAGACCCAGTACTTC.

The chain is built from TRBV24-1 and TRBJ1-1, with 9 bases that match TRBD1. Unmatched junction bases numbered 9, after V lost 2 bases and J lost 0 bases. The CDR3 runs to 18 residues. Germline lookup yields CDR1 KGHDR and CDR2 SFDVKD. Here the CDR3 DNA reads TGTGCCACCAGTGATTCCCGCTCGGACAGGGGTATGAACACTGAAGCTTTCTTT. Translated: CATSDSRSDRGMNTEAFF.

The gene calls are TRBV6-4 and TRBJ2-3; 7 bases map to TRBD1. J lost 3 bases, V lost 3 bases, and 0 bases had no gene match. The CDR3 extends over 13 amino acids. CDR1 is MRHNA and CDR2 is SNTAGT in the germline V gene. CDR3 nucleotides: TGTGCCAGCAGTGAACAGGGGACAGATACGCAGTATTTT. Protein sequence: CASSEQGTDTQYF.

This clone turned up a few times. This chain links TRBV6-5 with TRBJ2-1; 8 nucleotides agree with TRBD1. The CDR3 spans 13 residues. Germline CDR1 reads MNHEY; CDR2 reads SVGAGI. V gave up 5 bases and J gave up 5 bases; unmatched junction bases: 2. In DNA, the CDR3 is TGTGCCAGCAGTCGACAGGGGAACAATGAGCAGTTCTTC. It encodes CASSRQGNNEQFF.

This chain joins TRBV11-2 and TRBJ2-2; possibly TRBD1 for D (5 bases). CDR3 length equals 15 residues. V gave up 6 bases and J gave up 1 base, with 12 bases separating them. Germline-derived CDR1 and CDR2 are SGHAT and FQNNGV. CDR3 coding DNA: TGTGCCAGCAGTCCAGGGTTTCAGAACACCGGGGAGCTGTTTTTT. Protein: CASSPGFQNTGELFF.

On this clone itself: One end of the junction varies from germline; a read error may be responsible. The chain uses TRBV7-8 and TRBJ2-3; possible D gene TRBD2, 5 bases. The CDR3 consists of 13 residues. Per the germline V gene, CDR1 is SGHVS and CDR2 is FQNEAQ. CDR3 DNA: TGTGCCAGCAGCTTAAACAGTCGGGATAAGCAGTATTTT. Protein product: CASSLNSRDKQYF.

V gene TRBV25-1 combines with J gene TRBJ1-2; 9 bases align to TRBD1. Unmatched junction bases numbered 4, after V lost 5 bases and J lost 3 bases. CDR3 length: 14 residues. Germline V gene sequence: CDR1 MGHDK, CDR2 SYGVNS. The CDR3 is CASSTGGAHYGYTF. DNA of the CDR3: TGTGCCAGCAGTACAGGGGGCGCACACTATGGCTACACCTTC.

A few counts support this clone. The rearrangement uses TRBV6-5 and TRBJ2-1, with 7 nucleotides matching TRBD2. The trim removed 10 bases at V and 4 bases at J, leaving 10 bases unmatched. Germline values: CDR1 MNHEY, CDR2 SVGAGI. The CDR3 length is 14 residues. CDR3 residues: CATAPAGPYNEQFF. The CDR3 DNA reads as TGTGCCACAGCCCCAGCGGGACCATACAATGAGCAGTTCTTC.

This chain connects TRBV7-6 to TRBJ1-6; 8 bases map to TRBD1. Per the germline V gene, CDR1 is SGHVS and CDR2 is FNYEAQ. The length of the CDR3 is 15 residues. With 3 bases clipped from V and 8 bases from J, the junction kept 6 bases outside the gene matches. CDR3: CASSFGQGVDSPLHF. For the CDR3, the DNA is TGTGCCAGCAGCTTCGGACAGGGAGTTGATTCACCCCTCCACTTT. Based on the CDR3 plus reference TRBV7-6 and TRBJ1-6, the full variable domain is GAGVSQSPRYKVTKRGQDVALRCDPISGHVSLYWYRQALGQGPEFLTYFNYEAQQDKSGLPNDRFSAERPEGSISTLTIQRTEQRDSAMYRCASSFGQGVDSPLHFGNGTRLTVT.

V is TRBV6-6 and J is TRBJ1-2, with 8 bases identical to TRBD1. Germline loops: CDR1 MNHNY, CDR2 SVGAGI (reference sequence). This CDR3 has 14 amino acids. The V and J ends lost 7 bases and 7 bases, in that order; junction bases with no gene match: 11. CDR3 residues: CASKTAGGAGGYTF. The CDR3 DNA follows: TGTGCCAGCAAAACCGCAGGGGGCGCGGGTGGCTACACCTTC.

The rearrangement links TRBV5-1 to TRBJ2-7, with 9 bases lining up with TRBD1. This CDR3 contains 13 residues. Per the germline V gene, CDR1 is SGHRS and CDR2 is YFSETQ. Trimming took 4 bases from V and 2 from J; bases not matched to a gene: 1. The CDR3 sequence is CASSGTGTYEQYF. DNA of the CDR3: TGCGCCAGCAGCGGGACAGGGACCTACGAGCAGTACTTC. Together with reference TRBV5-1 and TRBJ2-7, the CDR3 gives the full variable domain: KAGVTQTPRYLIKTRGQQVTLSCSPISGHRSVSWYQQTPGQGLQFLFEYFSETQRNKGNFPGRFSGRQFSNSRSEMNVSTLELGDSALYLCASSGTGTYEQYFGPGTRLTVT.

The gene calls are TRBV4-1 and TRBJ1-2; a possible D gene is TRBD1 (6 bases). Germline V gives CDR1 MGHRA, CDR2 YSYEKL. The germline V and J ends were trimmed by 2 bases and 4 bases, with 17 bases remaining between them. This CDR3 region has 16 residues. The CDR3 region is CASSQKLTGSLYGYTF. The CDR3, as DNA: TGCGCCAGCAGCCAAAAGCTGACAGGCTCTCTCTATGGCTACACCTTC.

The V and J genes are TRBV5-8 and TRBJ1-5; 9 bases line up with TRBD1. The CDR3 has 14 residues. Germline CDR1 and CDR2: SGHTS and YDEGEE. Trimming took 3 bases from V and 4 from J; bases not matched to a gene: 2. The CDR3: CASSSGQGNQPQHF. CDR3 nucleotide sequence: TGTGCCAGCAGCTCGGGACAGGGAAATCAGCCCCAGCATTTT.

The chain joins TRBV12-3 or TRBV12-4 to TRBJ1-5; D is perhaps TRBD1 (5 bases). The length of the CDR3 is 12 residues. Trimming took 8 bases from V and 6 from J, leaving 11 bases between them. The CDR3 region has the DNA TGTGCCAGCCAGCTAGGGGTTCAGCCCCAGCATTTT. This encodes CASQLGVQPQHF.

The chain has TRBV3-1 (or the pseudogene TRBV3-2) and TRBJ2-3; D not resolved. Germline V gene lookup returns CDR1 LGHDT and CDR2 YNNKEL (reference sequence). V was trimmed by 2 bases and J by 0 bases, leaving 9 bases between them. The CDR3 has 15 amino acids. The CDR3 loop is CASSQTMGSTDTQYF. The CDR3 DNA follows: TGTGCCAGCAGCCAAACAATGGGCAGCACAGATACGCAGTATTTT.

The chain is built from TRBV2 and TRBJ2-7; TRBD2 agrees at 8 bases. This CDR3 spans 14 amino acids. Germline lookup yields CDR1 SNHLY and CDR2 FYNNEI. Trimming removed 7 bases from V and 9 bases from J; junction bases left unmatched: 14. CDR3 protein: CASTETAGGVTQYF. DNA for the CDR3: TGTGCCAGCACCGAAACGGCCGGGGGGGTTACGCAGTACTTC.